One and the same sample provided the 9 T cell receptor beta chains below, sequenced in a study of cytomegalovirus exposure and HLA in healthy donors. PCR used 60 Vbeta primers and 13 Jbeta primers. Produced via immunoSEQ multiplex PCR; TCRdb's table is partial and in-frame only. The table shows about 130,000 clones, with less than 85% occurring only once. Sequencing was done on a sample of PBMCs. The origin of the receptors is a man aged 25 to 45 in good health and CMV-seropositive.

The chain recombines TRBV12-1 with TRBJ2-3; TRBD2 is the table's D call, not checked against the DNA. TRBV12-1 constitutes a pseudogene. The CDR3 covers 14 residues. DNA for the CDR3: TGTGCCAGCGAGACTAGCGGGGGGGAAGATACGCAGTATTTT. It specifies CASETSGGEDTQYF.

CDR3 protein: CASSLGQGHQQYF. The CDR3 region has the DNA TGCGCCAGCAGCCTGGGACAGGGGCATCAGCAGTACTTC. This rearrangement joins TRBV5-1 to TRBJ2-7, with 10 bases aligning to TRBD1. J gave up 8 bases and V 4 bases, and 6 bases lay outside the gene matches. This CDR3 region has 13 residues. In germline, CDR1 is SGHRS, CDR2 YFSETQ.

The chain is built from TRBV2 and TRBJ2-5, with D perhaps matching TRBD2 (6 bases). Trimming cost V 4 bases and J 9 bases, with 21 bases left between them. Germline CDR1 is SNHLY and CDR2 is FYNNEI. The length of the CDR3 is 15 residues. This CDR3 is CASSVGGNPHWAQYF. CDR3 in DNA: TGTGCCAGCAGTGTTGGAGGGAACCCGCATTGGGCCCAGTACTTC.

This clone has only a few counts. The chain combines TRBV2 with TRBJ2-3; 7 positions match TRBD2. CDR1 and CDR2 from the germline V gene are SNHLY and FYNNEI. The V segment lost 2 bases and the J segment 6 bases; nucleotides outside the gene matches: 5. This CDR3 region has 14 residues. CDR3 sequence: CASSELGGDDTQYF. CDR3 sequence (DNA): TGTGCCAGCAGTGAATTGGGGGGGGACGATACGCAGTATTTT.

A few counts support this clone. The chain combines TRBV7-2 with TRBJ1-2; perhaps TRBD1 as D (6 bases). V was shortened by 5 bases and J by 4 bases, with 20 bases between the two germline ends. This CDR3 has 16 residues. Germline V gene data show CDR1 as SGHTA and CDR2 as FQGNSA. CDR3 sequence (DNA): TGTGCCAGCAGCAAAAACAGGGCCCGGTCGGCCTATGGCTACACCTTC. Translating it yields CASSKNRARSAYGYTF.

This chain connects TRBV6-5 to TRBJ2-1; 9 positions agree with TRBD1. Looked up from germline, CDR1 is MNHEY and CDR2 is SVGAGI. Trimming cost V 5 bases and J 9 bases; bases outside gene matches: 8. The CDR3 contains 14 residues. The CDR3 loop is CASSPSQGAGEQFF. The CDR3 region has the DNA TGTGCCAGCAGTCCTTCACAGGGGGCGGGTGAGCAGTTCTTC.

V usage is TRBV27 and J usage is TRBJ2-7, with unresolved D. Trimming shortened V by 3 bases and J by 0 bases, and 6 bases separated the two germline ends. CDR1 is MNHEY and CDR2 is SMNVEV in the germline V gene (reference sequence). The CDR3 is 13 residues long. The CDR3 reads CASSFAASYEQYF. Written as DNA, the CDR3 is TGTGCCAGCAGTTTTGCGGCCTCCTACGAGCAGTACTTC.

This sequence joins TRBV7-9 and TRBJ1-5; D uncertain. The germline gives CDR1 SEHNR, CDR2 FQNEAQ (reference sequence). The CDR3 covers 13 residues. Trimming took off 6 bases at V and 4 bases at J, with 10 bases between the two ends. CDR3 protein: CASSPRENQPQHF. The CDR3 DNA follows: TGTGCCAGCAGTCCTCGGGAGAATCAGCCCCAGCATTTT.

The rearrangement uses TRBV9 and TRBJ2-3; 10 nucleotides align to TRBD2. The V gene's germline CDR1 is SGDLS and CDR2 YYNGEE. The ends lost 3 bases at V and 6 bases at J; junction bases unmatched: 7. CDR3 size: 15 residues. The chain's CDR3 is CASSGSGGAPDTQYF. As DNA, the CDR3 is TGTGCCAGCAGCGGGAGCGGGGGGGCACCCGATACGCAGTATTTT.